Listed below are T cell receptor beta chains from one sample, sequenced in a study of blood T cell repertoires in COVID-19. The assay was immunoSEQ multiplex PCR, and TCRdb's table has in-frame clones only and misses some. The table lists 90,000 to 120,000 clones, approximately 88% of them singletons. The sample taken for sequencing was peripheral blood. These receptors came from a man aged 35 to 55 with active or convalescent COVID-19. Both conserved end residues are part of each CDR3. The D gene is left open where the match is weak. Only part of the rows carry a size: once, few, many, or a class if the clone is expanded.

V	D	size	J	CDR3	DNA
TRBV18	TRBD1	.	TRBJ1-1	CASSPSPGQVDLNTEAFF	TGTGCCAGCTCACCGTCACCGGGACAGGTAGATCTGAACACTGAAGCTTTCTTT
TRBV7-2	.	few	TRBJ2-1	CASSLGQALNEQFF	TGTGCCAGCAGCTTAGGCCAAGCTCTCAATGAGCAGTTCTTC
TRBV7-2	.	.	TRBJ1-2	CASSLSGFGGYTF	TGTGCCAGCAGCTTATCAGGGTTTGGCGGCTACACCTTC
TRBV5-6	.	.	TRBJ2-6	CASSTGLSSGANVLTF	TGTGCCAGCAGCACCGGACTTTCCTCTGGGGCCAACGTCCTGACTTTC
TRBV2	TRBD1	.	TRBJ1-1	CASSAPTGGEAFF	TGTGCCAGCAGTGCCCCTACAGGGGGCGAAGCTTTCTTT
TRBV19	.	.	TRBJ2-5	CASSNSRGAGETQYF	TGTGCCAGTAGTAATAGTCGGGGGGCTGGGGAGACCCAGTACTTC
TRBV29-1	.	.	TRBJ1-1	CSVAEGGAFF	TGCAGCGTAGCCGAGGGTGGAGCTTTCTTT
TRBV6-5	.	.	TRBJ1-2	CASSYEQGYGYTF	TGTGCCAGCAGTTATGAACAGGGCTATGGCTACACCTTC
TRBV18	.	.	TRBJ1-6	CASSPHIDSPLHF	TGTGCCAGCTCACCCCACATTGATTCACCCCTCCACTTT
TRBV19	TRBD1	.	TRBJ1-3	CASGQGMAGNTIYF	TGTGCCAGTGGACAGGGTATGGCTGGAAACACCATATATTTT
TRBV28	.	.	TRBJ1-3	CASSLIRSGNTIYF	TGTGCCAGCAGTTTAATTCGTTCTGGAAACACCATATATTTT
TRBV7-9	TRBD1	.	TRBJ2-7	CASRGQGINEQYF	TGTGCCAGCAGGGGACAGGGAATCAACGAGCAGTACTTC
TRBV19	.	.	TRBJ1-1	CASSIDNEAFF	TGTGCCAGTAGTATAGACAATGAAGCTTTCTTT
TRBV9	TRBD1	.	TRBJ2-1	CASSTGQGSWDEQFF	TGTGCCAGCAGCACGGGACAGGGTTCGTGGGATGAGCAGTTCTTC
TRBV15	TRBD1	.	TRBJ2-5	CATSRDPTGGAGETQYF	TGTGCCACCAGCAGAGATCCTACAGGGGGCGCGGGAGAGACCCAGTACTTC
TRBV20-1	.	.	TRBJ1-1	CSATGITEAFF	TGCAGTGCTACCGGTATTACTGAAGCTTTCTTT
TRBV24-1	.	.	TRBJ1-4	CATSDRDNEKLFF	TGTGCCACCTCGGACAGAGATAATGAAAAACTGTTTTTT
TRBV6-5	.	.	TRBJ2-1	CASRGPPAYNEQFF	TGTGCCAGCAGGGGCCCCCCGGCATACAATGAGCAGTTCTTC
TRBV4-3	.	.	TRBJ2-3	CASSHPRDLDTQYF	TGCGCCAGCAGCCATCCCCGGGACTTAGATACGCAGTATTTT
TRBV5-4	TRBD1	.	TRBJ1-1	CASSLLGRGETEAFF	TGTGCCAGCAGCTTGCTGGGCAGGGGGGAAACTGAAGCTTTCTTT
TRBV3-1/TRBV3-2	TRBD2	few	TRBJ2-7	CASSQDRFGGSSSYEQYF	TGTGCCAGCAGCCAAGATCGTTTCGGGGGGTCCTCGTCCTACGAGCAGTACTTC
TRBV27	.	.	TRBJ2-2	CASSLDRGYTGELFF	TGTGCCAGCAGTTTGGACAGAGGCTATACCGGGGAGCTGTTTTTT
TRBV27	.	once	TRBJ1-6	CASTRILNSPLHF	TGTGCCAGCACGCGGATTCTTAATTCACCCCTCCACTTT
TRBV7-2	.	.	TRBJ2-7	CASSLVGQFYEQYF	TGTGCCAGCAGCTTAGTTGGACAATTCTACGAGCAGTACTTC